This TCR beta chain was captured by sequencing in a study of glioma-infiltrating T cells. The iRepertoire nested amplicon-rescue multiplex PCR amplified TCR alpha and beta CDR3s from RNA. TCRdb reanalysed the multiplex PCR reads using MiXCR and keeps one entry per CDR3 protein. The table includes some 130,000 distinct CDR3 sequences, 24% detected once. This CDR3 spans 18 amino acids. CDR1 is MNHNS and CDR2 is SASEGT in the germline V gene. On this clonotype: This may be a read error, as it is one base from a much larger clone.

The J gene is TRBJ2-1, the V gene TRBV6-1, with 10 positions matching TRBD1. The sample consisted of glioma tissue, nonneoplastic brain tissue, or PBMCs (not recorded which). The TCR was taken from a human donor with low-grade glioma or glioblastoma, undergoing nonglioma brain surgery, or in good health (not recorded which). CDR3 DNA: TGTGCCAGCAGTGAGAGGGACAGGGGTTTAGGCTCCTACAATGAGCAGCTCTTC. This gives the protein CASSERDRGLGSYNEQLF.